A selection of T cell receptor beta chains follows, all from one sample in a study of blood T cell repertoires in COVID-19. Method: immunoSEQ multiplex PCR; TCRdb's copy keeps in-frame clones and lacks some. The profile shows about 80,000 clones, roughly four fifths of them singletons. What was sequenced was peripheral blood. These receptors all stem from a woman in her 70s with acute or convalescent COVID-19. CDR3s include the opening cysteine and the closing phenylalanine or tryptophan. A D gene is named only where the DNA matches it firmly. Where a row states a size, it is once, few, many or the class of an expanded clone; other rows omit it.

TRBD1 TRBJ1-2 TRBV19 once CATSPGQGLAYGYTF TGTGCCACTTCGCCGGGACAGGGTTTGGCCTATGGCTACACCTTC
TRBD2 TRBJ2-2 TRBV3-1/TRBV3-2 NA CASSQWGSGRYGELFF TGTGCCAGCAGCCAATGGGGTAGCGGGAGGTACGGGGAGCTGTTTTTT
NA TRBJ1-2 TRBV15 NA CATSKNHRGYTF TGTGCCACCAGCAAGAACCACCGGGGCTACACCTTC
NA TRBJ2-5 TRBV10-3 NA CAISAGGSEETQYF TGTGCCATCAGTGCGGGTGGCTCCGAAGAGACCCAGTACTTC
TRBD1 TRBJ1-1 TRBV7-2 NA CASSQDRSNTEAFF TGTGCCAGCAGCCAGGACAGGAGTAACACTGAAGCTTTCTTT
TRBD2 TRBJ2-3 TRBV7-9 NA CASSSLGRGSRDTQYF TGTGCCAGCAGCTCCCTGGGGCGCGGGAGTAGGGATACGCAGTATTTT
NA TRBJ2-1 TRBV6-1 few CASSEFTGAQFF TGTGCCAGCAGTGAATTTACCGGAGCACAGTTCTTC
NA TRBJ2-3 TRBV5-1 few CASSLPPSSTDTQYF TGCGCCAGCAGCCTACCGCCCTCTAGCACAGATACGCAGTATTTT
TRBD2 TRBJ2-7 TRBV7-9 NA CASSTLQWAGTSYEQYF TGTGCCAGCAGCACCCTCCAATGGGCGGGGACTAGCTACGAGCAGTACTTC
TRBD2 TRBJ2-3 TRBV19 few CASSPRGADTQYF TGTGCCAGTAGCCCCCGGGGGGCAGATACGCAGTATTTT
NA TRBJ2-3 TRBV6-5 NA CASYPLASSTDTQYF TGTGCCAGCTACCCCCTAGCGTCTAGCACAGATACGCAGTATTTT
NA TRBJ2-2 TRBV19 NA CASRLGRGTGELFF TGTGCCAGTAGGTTGGGCAGGGGCACCGGGGAGCTGTTTTTT
NA TRBJ2-2 TRBV30 NA CAWSVPQWSAGELFF TGTGCCTGGAGTGTACCCCAATGGAGCGCCGGGGAGCTGTTTTTT
NA TRBJ1-1 TRBV5-1 NA CASSLGGLMNTEAFF TGCGCCAGCAGCTTGGGTGGGCTAATGAACACTGAAGCTTTCTTT
TRBD2 TRBJ2-7 TRBV11-2 NA CASSLGAGGVSEQYF TGTGCCAGCAGCTTAGGAGCGGGGGGGGTAAGCGAGCAGTACTTC
NA TRBJ2-2 TRBV18 NA CASSPKQVGGELFF TGTGCCAGCTCACCAAAGCAGGTCGGCGGGGAGCTGTTTTTT
TRBD2 TRBJ2-3 TRBV7-2 NA CASSLGPTSGQDTQYF TGTGCCAGCAGCTTAGGTCCGACTAGCGGTCAAGATACGCAGTATTTT
TRBD1 TRBJ1-6 TRBV6-1 NA CASSAGTALRGSPLHF TGTGCCAGCAGTGCAGGGACAGCCCTACGCGGTTCACCCCTCCACTTT
TRBD2 TRBJ2-1 TRBV3-1/TRBV3-2 NA CASSHQTSASYNEQFF TGTGCCAGCAGCCACCAGACTAGCGCTAGCTACAATGAGCAGTTCTTC
NA TRBJ1-4 TRBV7-9 NA CASSLYTAGTNEKLFF TGTGCCAGCAGCTTGTATACGGCGGGAACTAATGAAAAACTGTTTTTT
TRBD1 TRBJ1-2 TRBV4-2 once CASSLQETGGTYGYTF TGTGCCAGCAGCCTCCAGGAGACAGGGGGGACATATGGCTACACCTTC
TRBD2 TRBJ2-2 TRBV7-3 NA CASSLSGAGAGTGELFF TGTGCCAGCAGCTTGAGCGGAGCGGGAGCGGGGACCGGGGAGCTGTTTTTT
NA TRBJ1-6 TRBV30 NA CAWSARGERSPLHF TGTGCCTGGAGTGCCAGGGGAGAAAGATCACCCCTCCACTTT
TRBD2 TRBJ2-7 TRBV27 many CASSLSGSGSREQYF TGTGCCAGCAGTCTCTCGGGGAGCGGGAGTCGCGAGCAGTACTTC
NA TRBJ2-1 TRBV7-9 NA CASSLVKLYNEQFF TGTGCCAGCAGCCTCGTGAAACTCTACAATGAGCAGTTCTTC
TRBD2 TRBJ2-7 TRBV24-1 NA CATPIPVAGGHHEQYF TGTGCCACTCCGATACCCGTAGCGGGAGGGCACCACGAGCAGTACTTC
NA TRBJ2-5 TRBV3-1/TRBV3-2 NA CASTNGFSSVETQYF TGTGCCAGCACCAACGGATTCTCTAGCGTAGAGACCCAGTACTTC
TRBD2 TRBJ2-1 TRBV5-4 NA CASSLTSASNEQFF TGTGCCAGCAGCTTGACTAGCGCTAGCAATGAGCAGTTCTTC
TRBD2 TRBJ2-4 TRBV7-9 once CASSLLLAGDVAKNIQYF TGTGCCAGCAGCCTCTTGCTAGCGGGAGACGTAGCCAAAAACATTCAGTACTTC
NA TRBJ2-2 TRBV6-5 NA CASNGQMNTGELFF TGTGCCAGCAACGGACAGATGAACACCGGGGAGCTGTTTTTT
NA TRBJ2-1 TRBV6-1 NA CASATGGSFREQFF TGTGCCTCCGCGACAGGTGGGTCATTTCGTGAGCAGTTCTTC
TRBD2 TRBJ2-3 TRBV29-1 NA CSVVGLAVGTDTQYF TGCAGCGTTGTGGGGCTAGCGGTGGGCACAGATACGCAGTATTTT
TRBD2 TRBJ2-2 TRBV2 NA CASSDVAGESNTGELFF TGTGCCAGCAGTGACGTCGCGGGAGAATCGAACACCGGGGAGCTGTTTTTT
TRBD2 TRBJ2-5 TRBV7-2 NA CASSLGLAGETQYF TGTGCCAGCAGCTTAGGGCTAGCGGGAGAGACCCAGTACTTC
NA TRBJ2-2 TRBV30 NA CAWGRGPGELFF TGTGCCTGGGGCAGGGGTCCCGGGGAGCTGTTTTTT
TRBD1 TRBJ2-7 TRBV3-1/TRBV3-2 NA CASSQRDRGHEQYF TGTGCCAGCAGCCAAAGGGACAGGGGCCACGAGCAGTACTTC
NA TRBJ2-7 TRBV6-5 NA CASRSSLRFGEQYF TGTGCCAGCCGGTCCTCTCTTCGGTTCGGCGAGCAGTACTTC
TRBD2 TRBJ2-3 TRBV9 NA CASSATSASDTQYF TGTGCCAGCAGCGCCACTAGCGCGTCAGATACGCAGTATTTT
NA TRBJ2-7 TRBV4-1 NA CASSLSTPSYEQYF TGCGCCAGCAGCCTAAGCACTCCCTCCTACGAGCAGTACTTC
NA TRBJ1-1 TRBV4-2 NA CASSQLQGNEVIAEAFF TGTGCCAGCAGCCAATTGCAGGGGAATGAGGTCATCGCTGAAGCTTTCTTT
TRBD1 TRBJ2-1 TRBV11-3 NA CASSTGTGRWNEQFF TGTGCCAGCAGCACCGGGACAGGGCGTTGGAATGAGCAGTTCTTC
TRBD1 TRBJ2-1 TRBV30 NA CAWRWSGGYNEQFF TGTGCCTGGAGATGGTCAGGGGGTTACAATGAGCAGTTCTTC
TRBD1 TRBJ2-2 TRBV29-1 NA CSAQRGQGAGELFF TGCAGCGCCCAGCGGGGACAGGGGGCCGGGGAGCTGTTTTTT
NA TRBJ1-2 TRBV30 NA CAWSRGGPNYGYTF TGTGCCTGGAGTAGGGGGGGACCTAACTATGGCTACACCTTC
NA TRBJ2-1 TRBV5-6 NA CASSLNRGSAHNEQFF TGTGCCAGCAGCTTGAATCGAGGGTCAGCCCACAATGAGCAGTTCTTC
TRBD2 TRBJ2-5 TRBV12-3/TRBV12-4 once CASTSGGSETQYF TGTGCCAGCACTTCGGGGGGGAGTGAGACCCAGTACTTC
TRBD2 TRBJ2-6 TRBV3-1/TRBV3-2 NA CASSRGVGGRISGANVLTF TGTGCCAGCAGCCGAGGAGTGGGAGGGAGGATTTCTGGGGCCAACGTCCTGACTTTC
TRBD2 TRBJ2-3 TRBV18 NA CASSPLGLEYTDTQYF TGTGCCAGCTCACCATTGGGACTAGAGTACACAGATACGCAGTATTTT
NA TRBJ1-1 TRBV5-1 few CASGELSPEAFF TGCGCCAGCGGGGAGCTGTCCCCTGAAGCTTTCTTT